This T cell receptor beta chain was sequenced during a study of CD8 T cells in Susac syndrome. Sequencing of TCR beta, carried out with a high-throughput approach, was applied to CD8+ and CD4+ T cells from the blood. Controls were healthy donors (matched for age and sex). Through negative isolation, CD4+ and CD8+ T cells were obtained, while TEMRA cells were enriched using FACS. A quantity of about 0.5 to 1 ug RNA underwent reverse transcription using random hexamers. An immunoSEQ multiplex PCR amplified TCR beta CDR3 over 54 Vbeta and 13 Jbeta. TCRdb used MiXCR to reprocess the immunoSEQ multiplex PCR reads, holding one entry per CDR3 protein. The sample lists over 100,000 distinct CDR3 sequences; around 90% were seen once. Trimming took off 0 bases at V and 8 bases at J, with 8 bases between the two ends. This CDR3 has 12 residues. CDR1 and CDR2 (germline): SGHDT, YYEEEE.

The rearrangement uses TRBV5-6 and TRBJ1-2; D is unclear. The source is a human donor in good health. Input material: CD8+ T cells from PBMCs. The CDR3 DNA reads as TGTGCCAGCAGCTTGGTGTCGCAAGGCTACACCTTC. As protein: CASSLVSQGYTF.